The rows below give T cell receptor beta chains drawn from one sample of a study of blood T cells in healthy people across ages. In TCRdb, the 5' RACE reads were re-called with MiXCR into one record per CDR3 protein. The table shows some 940,000 distinct CDR3 sequences, with about 27% occurring only once. These sequences were also reported in another study, on T cells of mothers and their children.

The source material was blood. The receptors were gathered from a woman between 35 and 50 years old in good health. The CDR3 runs from the conserved cysteine through the conserved F or W. The order of the fields is J gene, clone size, D gene, V gene, CDR3 DNA, CDR3 protein. D genes are given only for firm matches. Part of the rows lack a size; the others show once, few, many or a class for expanded clones.

>TRBJ2-7|-|-|TRBV7-2
TGTGCCAGCAGCTCAGGGGCCTTGCTGTACTTC
CASSSGALLYF
>TRBJ2-7|-|-|TRBV11-2
TGTGCCAACAGTTTTCTCAACAACCAGTTTTACGAGCAGTACTTC
CANSFLNNQFYEQYF
>TRBJ2-5|many|-|TRBV27
TGTGCCAGCAGTGCTTCCCAGGAGACCCAGTACTTC
CASSASQETQYF
>TRBJ1-2|-|-|TRBV3-1
TGTGCCAGCAGCCAAGATGTAGTGAACGGCTATGGCTACACCTTC
CASSQDVVNGYGYTF
>TRBJ1-2|-|-|TRBV29-1
TGCAGCGTTGGGACGTGGCAAGGCTACACCTTC
CSVGTWQGYTF
>TRBJ1-1|-|-|TRBV29-1
TGCAACGTGTGCGAGGGGTCAACCTTGAACACTGAAGCTTTCTTT
CNVCEGSTLNTEAFF
>TRBJ1-2|few|-|TRBV7-9
TGTGCCAGCAGCCCCGGGGGGTCCGCCGACTATGGCTACACCTTC
CASSPGGSADYGYTF
>TRBJ2-1|few|-|TRBV7-2
TGTGCCAGCAGGCAGACAGTGAATGAGCAGTTCTTC
CASRQTVNEQFF
>TRBJ2-3|-|-|TRBV12-3/TRBV12-4
TGTGCCAGCAGGCAGGAGGGGACAGAGAGCGCAGATACGCAGTATTTT
CASRQEGTESADTQYF
>TRBJ1-2|-|-|TRBV29-1
TGCAGCGTTGAACACGGGAACTATGGCTACACCTTC
CSVEHGNYGYTF
>TRBJ2-1|-|-|TRBV3-1
TGTGCCAGCAGCCAAGACCGGCGGGCGAGCTCCTACGAGCAGTTCTTC
CASSQDRRASSYEQFF
>TRBJ2-3|-|TRBD1|TRBV19
TGTGCCACTGCGCCGGGACAGGTGAGCACAGATACGCAGTATTTT
CATAPGQVSTDTQYF
>TRBJ2-5|-|TRBD2|TRBV3-1
TGTGCCAGCAGCCCAGGCGGGGGTGAAGAGACCCGGTACTTC
CASSPGGGEETRYF
>TRBJ2-5|-|TRBD1|TRBV10-3
TGTGCCATCAGTGAAGCAGGGGGAGAGGAGACCCAGTACTTC
CAISEAGGEETQYF
>TRBJ2-3|-|-|TRBV5-1
TGCGCCAGCAGCTTGATGAGTCGTAGTGCAGATACGCAGTATTTT
CASSLMSRSADTQYF
>TRBJ2-1|few|-|TRBV9
TGTGCCAGCTCTCCTTTTTCAGGTCGGAATGAGCAGTTCTTC
CASSPFSGRNEQFF
>TRBJ2-1|many|TRBD2|TRBV3-1
TGTGCCAGCAGCCCGCGGGGACTAAGTAGGGGTGAGCAGTTCTTC
CASSPRGLSRGEQFF
>TRBJ1-4|-|-|TRBV7-6
TGTGCCAGCAGCTTAAATTATCAGGCTAATGAAAAACTGTTTTTT
CASSLNYQANEKLFF
>TRBJ2-3|many|TRBD2|TRBV10-3
TGTGCCATCAGAGAGACTAGCGGGGGGAACACAGATACGCAGTATTTT
CAIRETSGGNTDTQYF
>TRBJ1-2|-|-|TRBV20-1
TGCAGTGGGAGACAGCCCTATGGCTACACCTTC
CSGRQPYGYTF
>TRBJ2-5|many|-|TRBV12-3/TRBV12-4
TGTGCCAGCTCCCGGTTGGTAGACGAGACCCAGTACTTC
CASSRLVDETQYF
>TRBJ2-7|-|-|TRBV20-1
TGCAGTGCTATAAGGACACCGGACTACGAGCAGTACTTC
CSAIRTPDYEQYF
>TRBJ2-7|-|TRBD2|TRBV3-1
TGTGCCAGCTCGAATCGACCGGGGGGCGAGCAGTACTTC
CASSNRPGGEQYF
>TRBJ2-3|few|-|TRBV4-3
TGCGCCAGCAGCCAAGTGTTAGGGACTACAGATACGCAGTATTTT
CASSQVLGTTDTQYF
>TRBJ1-2|many|-|TRBV11-2
TGTGCCAGCACCAACCCGGGGGGCTATGGCTACACCTTC
CASTNPGGYGYTF
>TRBJ1-5|-|TRBD1|TRBV3-1
TGTGCCAGCAGCCAGGGGACAGGGTTTAATCAGCCCCAGCATTTT
CASSQGTGFNQPQHF
>TRBJ1-3|-|-|TRBV20-1
TGCAGTGCCAAAACAATACAGCGTTCCTCTGGAAACACCATATATTTT
CSAKTIQRSSGNTIYF
>TRBJ2-3|-|TRBD2|TRBV15
TGTGCCACCAGCAGAGATCTGACTAGCAGTGGCACAGATACGCAGTATTTT
CATSRDLTSSGTDTQYF
>TRBJ2-1|few|TRBD2|TRBV29-1
TGCAGCGTTGAAGGGGCGGGGGTATACAATGAGCAGTTCTTC
CSVEGAGVYNEQFF
>TRBJ2-3|-|TRBD2|TRBV12-3/TRBV12-4
TGTGCCAGCAGTTCCCCACGGGGGGGCTCAGATACGCAGTATTTT
CASSSPRGGSDTQYF
>TRBJ2-1|few|-|TRBV25-1
TGTGCCAGCAGTGAAGGGGGGGCGTGGTGGAATGAGCAGTTCTTC
CASSEGGAWWNEQFF
>TRBJ2-7|many|-|TRBV9
TGTGCCAGCAGCGACAGGGAAGATGACTCCTACGAGCAGTACTTC
CASSDREDDSYEQYF
>TRBJ2-6|many|-|TRBV7-2
TGTGCCAGCAGCAACCTACAGGGTACATCTGGGGCCAACGTCCTGACTTTC
CASSNLQGTSGANVLTF
>TRBJ2-3|many|-|TRBV10-3
TGTGCCATCAGTGGGGACCCAGATACGCAGTATTTT
CAISGDPDTQYF
>TRBJ1-1|-|-|TRBV18
TGTGCCAGCTCAATTCGCTCTTGGGGCCCAGGCGACACTGAAGCTTTCTTT
CASSIRSWGPGDTEAFF
>TRBJ2-3|many|TRBD1|TRBV12-3/TRBV12-4
TGTGCCAGCAGCCAGACCCGCGGGACAGGGACGCAGTATTTT
CASSQTRGTGTQYF
>TRBJ2-1|many|-|TRBV20-1
TGCAGTGCTAGAACCGGTCCGAGCGACAATGAGCAGTTCTTC
CSARTGPSDNEQFF
>TRBJ1-2|few|TRBD1|TRBV15
TGTGCCACCAGCAGGGGAACAGGGGGGGGGACTAACTATGGCTACACCTTC
CATSRGTGGGTNYGYTF
>TRBJ1-2|-|-|TRBV7-2
TGTGCCAGCAGCTCGGGACCACAGGGAGGCTACACCTTC
CASSSGPQGGYTF
>TRBJ2-1|-|-|TRBV20-1
TGCAGTGCTCCCGCTCGGGGGCGGTATGAGCAGTTCTTC
CSAPARGRYEQFF